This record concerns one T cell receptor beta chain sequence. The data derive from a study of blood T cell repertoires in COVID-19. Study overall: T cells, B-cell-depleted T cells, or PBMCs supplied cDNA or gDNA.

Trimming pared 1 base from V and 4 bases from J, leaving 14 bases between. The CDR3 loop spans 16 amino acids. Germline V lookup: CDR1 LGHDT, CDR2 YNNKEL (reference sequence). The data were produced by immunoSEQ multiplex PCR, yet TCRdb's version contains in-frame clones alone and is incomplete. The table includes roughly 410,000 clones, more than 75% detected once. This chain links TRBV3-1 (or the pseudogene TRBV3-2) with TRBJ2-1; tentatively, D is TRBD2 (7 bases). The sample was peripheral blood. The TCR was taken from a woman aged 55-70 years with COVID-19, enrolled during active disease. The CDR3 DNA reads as TGTGCCAGCAGCCAAGTTGGTGGGGGGGCTTACAATGAGCAGTTCTTC. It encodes CASSQVGGGAYNEQFF.